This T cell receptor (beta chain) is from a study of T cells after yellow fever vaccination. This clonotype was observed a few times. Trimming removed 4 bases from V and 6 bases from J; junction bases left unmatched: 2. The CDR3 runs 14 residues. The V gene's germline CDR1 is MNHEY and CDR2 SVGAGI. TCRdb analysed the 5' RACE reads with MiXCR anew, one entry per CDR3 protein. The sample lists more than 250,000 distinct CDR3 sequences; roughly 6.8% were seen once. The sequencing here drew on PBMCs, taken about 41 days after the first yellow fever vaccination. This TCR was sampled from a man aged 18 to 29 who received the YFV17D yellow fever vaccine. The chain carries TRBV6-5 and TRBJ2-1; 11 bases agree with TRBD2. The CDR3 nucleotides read TGTGCCAGCAGTTCTAGCGGGGGGATCAATGAGCAGTTCTTC. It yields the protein CASSSSGGINEQFF.